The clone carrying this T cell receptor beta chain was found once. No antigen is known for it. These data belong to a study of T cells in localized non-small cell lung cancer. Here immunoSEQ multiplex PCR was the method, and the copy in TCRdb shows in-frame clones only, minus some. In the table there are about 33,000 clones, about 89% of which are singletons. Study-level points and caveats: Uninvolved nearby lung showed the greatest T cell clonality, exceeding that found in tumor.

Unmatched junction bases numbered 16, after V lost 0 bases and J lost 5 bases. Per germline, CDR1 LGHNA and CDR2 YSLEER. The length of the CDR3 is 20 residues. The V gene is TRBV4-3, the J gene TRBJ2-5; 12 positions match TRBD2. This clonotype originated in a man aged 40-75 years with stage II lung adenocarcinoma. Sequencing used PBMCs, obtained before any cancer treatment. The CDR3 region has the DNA TGCGCCAGCAGCCAAGATCCCATTGGACTAGCGGGAAAAATCCGGGAGACCCAGTACTTC. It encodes CASSQDPIGLAGKIRETQYF.